This passage covers 6 T cell receptor beta chains from one sample sequenced in a study of low-dose radiotherapy and immunotherapy resistance in tumors. Time point of the sample: after trial treatment. Specified treatment: LDRT plus nivolumab, ipilimumab, low-dose cyclophosphamide and aspirin (RACIN trial). With TRAV- and TRBV-specific primers, first-strand cDNA was made, covering the alpha and beta chains. TCRs were amplified for around 21 PCR cycles with a constant-region primer and V-primer adapter. TCRdb recomputed calls from the reads with MiXCR, one row per CDR3 protein. The sample yields some 57,000 distinct CDR3 sequences, about a quarter seen once. The source was PBMCs, collected after low-dose radiotherapy plus immunotherapy. Every receptor here comes from a male donor with prostate cancer.

This clonotype showed up many times. The rearrangement links TRBV14 to TRBJ2-5, with a weak D call TRBD2 (7 bases). The CDR3 runs 15 residues. Germline CDR1 SGHDN, CDR2 FVKESK. V was cut by 0 bases and J by 6 bases, with 14 bases left in between. The CDR3 is CASSQEMRGLKTQYF. CDR3 bases: TGTGCCAGCAGCCAAGAGATGCGGGGGCTGAAGACCCAGTACTTC.

This clonotype was observed at least ten times. The V gene is TRBV9, the J gene TRBJ2-5; no clear D. This CDR3 region has 11 residues. Trimming shortened V by 4 bases and J by 8 bases, and 9 bases separated the two germline ends. Germline V gene data show CDR1 as SGDLS and CDR2 as YYNGEE. CDR3 DNA sequence: TGTGCCAGCAGCCCTGGATCTACCCAGTACTTC. Its translation: CASSPGSTQYF.

This clonotype was counted many times. This chain uses TRBV30 with TRBJ2-1, with 9 bases identical to TRBD2. Germline assignment: CDR1 GTSNPN and CDR2 SVGIG (reference sequence). The CDR3 extends over 15 amino acids. The J segment lost 6 bases and the V segment lost 3 bases, leaving 9 bases of the junction unmatched. In DNA form, the CDR3 reads TGTGCCTGGAGGAATTTGGCGGGGGGGCTCAATGAGCAGTTCTTC. Translating gives CAWRNLAGGLNEQFF.

This clonotype occurred once. This chain connects TRBV11-2 to TRBJ2-5; D gene uncertain. Trimming stripped 0 bases from V and 2 bases from J, with 10 bases between. The CDR3 covers 15 residues. Germline assignment: CDR1 SGHAT and CDR2 FQNNGV. The CDR3 loop is CASSLDRAQQETQYF. The CDR3, as DNA: TGTGCCAGCAGCTTAGATCGGGCGCAGCAAGAGACCCAGTACTTC.

This clonotype was observed many times. Here the CDR3 DNA reads TGCGCCAGCAGCTTGGGGACAGGGATTTACGAGCAGTACTTC. It codes for CASSLGTGIYEQYF. This chain connects TRBV5-1 to TRBJ2-7; 8 nucleotides match TRBD1. Trimming at V came to 0 bases and at J to 4 bases, leaving 3 bases not matched to a gene. Germline CDR1 SGHRS, CDR2 YFSETQ. The CDR3 loop spans 14 amino acids.

This clonotype was observed at least ten times. The rearrangement joins TRBV7-2 to TRBJ2-7, with TRBD2 as a possible D gene (6 bases). V lost 1 base to trimming and J lost 4 bases, with 8 bases between them. CDR1 SGHTA and CDR2 FQGNSA come from the germline V gene. This CDR3 comprises 13 residues. The CDR3 coding sequence is TGTGCCAGCAGCTTAGGGGCGGGGTACGAGCAGTACTTC. Translating it yields CASSLGAGYEQYF.